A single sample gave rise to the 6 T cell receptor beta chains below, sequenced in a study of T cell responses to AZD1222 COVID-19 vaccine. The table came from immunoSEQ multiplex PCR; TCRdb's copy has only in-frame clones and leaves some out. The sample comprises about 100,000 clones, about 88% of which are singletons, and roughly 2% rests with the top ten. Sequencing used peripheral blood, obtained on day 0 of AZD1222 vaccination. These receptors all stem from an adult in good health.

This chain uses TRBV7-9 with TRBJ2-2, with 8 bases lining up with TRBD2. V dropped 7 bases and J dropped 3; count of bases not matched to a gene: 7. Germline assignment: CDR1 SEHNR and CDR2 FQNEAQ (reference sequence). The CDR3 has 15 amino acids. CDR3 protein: CASTPSGGYTGELFF. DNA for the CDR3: TGTGCCAGCACGCCGTCGGGGGGGTACACCGGGGAGCTGTTTTTT.

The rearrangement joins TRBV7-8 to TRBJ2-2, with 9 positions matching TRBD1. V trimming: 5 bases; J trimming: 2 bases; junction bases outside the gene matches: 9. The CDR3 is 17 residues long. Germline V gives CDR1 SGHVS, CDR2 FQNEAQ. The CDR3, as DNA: TGTGCCAGCAGCCCACGCACAGGGGGCGGAAACACCGGGGAGCTGTTTTTT. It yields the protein CASSPRTGGGNTGELFF.

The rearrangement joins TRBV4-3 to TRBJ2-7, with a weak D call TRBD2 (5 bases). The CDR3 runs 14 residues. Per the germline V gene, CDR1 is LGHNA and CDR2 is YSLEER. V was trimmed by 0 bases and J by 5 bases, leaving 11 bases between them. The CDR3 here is CASSQEISGDEQYF. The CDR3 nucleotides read TGCGCCAGCAGCCAAGAGATAAGCGGAGACGAGCAGTACTTC.

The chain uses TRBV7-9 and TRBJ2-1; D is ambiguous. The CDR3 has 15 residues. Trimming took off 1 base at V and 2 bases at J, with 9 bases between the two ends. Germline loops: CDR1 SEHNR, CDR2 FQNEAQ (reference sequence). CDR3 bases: TGTGCCAGCAGCTTAGTTGTCGAGGCCTACAATGAGCAGTTCTTC. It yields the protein CASSLVVEAYNEQFF.

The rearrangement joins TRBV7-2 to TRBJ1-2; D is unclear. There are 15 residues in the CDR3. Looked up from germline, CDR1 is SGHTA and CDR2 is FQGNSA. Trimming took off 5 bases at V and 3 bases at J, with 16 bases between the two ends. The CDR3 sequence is CASSRSPGGDYGYTF. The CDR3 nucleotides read TGTGCCAGCAGCCGGAGTCCAGGTGGGGACTATGGCTACACCTTC.

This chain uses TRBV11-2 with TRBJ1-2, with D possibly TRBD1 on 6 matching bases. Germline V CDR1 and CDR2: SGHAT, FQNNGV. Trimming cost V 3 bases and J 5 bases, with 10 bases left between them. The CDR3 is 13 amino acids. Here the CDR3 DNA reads TGTGCCAGCAGCTTCGGGACACCTTATGGCTACACCTTC. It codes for CASSFGTPYGYTF. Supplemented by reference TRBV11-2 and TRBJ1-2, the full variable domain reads EAGVAQSPRYKIIEKRQSVAFWCNPISGHATLYWYQQILGQGPKLLIQFQNNGVVDDSQLPKDRFSAERLKGVDSTLKIQPAKLEDSAVYLCASSFGTPYGYTFGSGTRLTVV.